This TCR beta chain was documented in a study of CD8 T cells in ankylosing spondylitis (dated by TCRdb to 2016 to 2017). Some background on the complete study: The study set out to find disease-linked TCR variants by profiling T cell receptor beta repertoires in ankylosing spondylitis patients and healthy donors. Samples of peripheral blood were taken, and for ankylosing spondylitis patients, synovial fluid was collected as well. The full study cohort comprised around 25 ankylosing spondylitis patients and 85 to 120 healthy donors. Broad study findings and their caveats: Blood from ankylosing spondylitis patients appeared to be characterized by a TCR beta motif made up of eight highly homologous amino acid variants. Some motif variants were previously reported in synovial fluid and blood of reactive arthritis patients, suggesting common disease-initiation mechanisms. According to the report, matched synovial fluid samples from ankylosing spondylitis patients were significantly enriched for the disease-linked clones. The disease-linked clones showed a CD8+ phenotype and occurred at relatively low frequencies in peripheral blood.

This sample was sequenced with an Illumina HiSeq 2500. Quantitative 5'-RACE with molecular barcodes was used to prepare TCR beta libraries. As for the authors' bioinformatics: To identify disease-linked TCR variants, a new computational method was used, one built on a probabilistic model of VDJ rearrangement. The raw public reads went through TCRdb reprocessing: fastp at Q25, MiXCR clone calling, in-frame beta chains kept. A single entry per CDR3 protein holds the most common genes and DNA from its merged rows. The authors' filters were not applied to this entry. This sample lists approximately 260,000 distinct CDR3 sequences; approximately 20% were detected once. The biggest ten clones account for around a third of the sample. About this clonotype itself: Its antigen target is currently unknown. Base qualities are not provided; no much larger clone lies one nucleotide away.

Per the germline V gene, ENHRY is the CDR1 and SYGVKD is the CDR2. Spanning cysteine to phenylalanine, the CDR3 consists of 16 amino acids. The only DNA kept is the CDR3, 48 bases in frame from the first base. Trimming leaves V shorter by 0 bases and J shorter by 0 bases, with the junction holding 5 bases beyond the gene matches. This receptor was identified in a male donor with ankylosing spondylitis or in good health (not recorded which). The sample comprised blood, either unsorted or a sorted T cell fraction (not recorded which). The chain employs TRBV10-3 and TRBJ2-7; 7 bases in the middle match TRBD1. The nucleotides read TGTGCCATCAGTGAGTCTCGTACAGGGGACTCCTACGAGCAGTACTTC. It codes for CAISESRTGDSYEQYF.